The 32 T cell receptor beta chains below all came from one sample that was sequenced in a study of shared T cell receptors in the human thymus. Sequencing used immunoSEQ multiplex PCR; TCRdb keeps in-frame clones, though not all of them. The sample holds approximately 490,000 clones, around 78% seen once. The same data also contributed to another study, on human thymus T cells.

The sample was thymocytes. These receptor sequences come from a boy under two years old with a congenital heart defect.

This clone was observed a few times. V is TRBV7-2 and J is TRBJ2-7; 7 nucleotides align to TRBD2. The CDR3 is 15 residues long. Germline V CDR1 and CDR2: SGHTA, FQGNSA. V gave up 1 base and J gave up 0 bases; unmatched junction bases: 3. This chain's CDR3 is CASSLVGTTSYEQYF. The CDR3 nucleotides read TGTGCCAGCAGCTTAGTGGGGACTACCTCCTACGAGCAGTACTTC.

CDR3 protein: CASSLATGSYEQYF. Written as DNA, the CDR3 is TGTGCCAGCAGCTTAGCGACAGGGTCCTACGAGCAGTACTTC. This chain links TRBV7-6 with TRBJ2-7; 7 bases map to TRBD1. Per the germline V gene, CDR1 is SGHVS and CDR2 is FNYEAQ. This CDR3 is 14 amino acids long. V gave up 0 bases and J gave up 1 base; unmatched junction bases: 0. Drawing the rest from reference TRBV7-6 and TRBJ2-7, the complete variable domain is GAGVSQSPRYKVTKRGQDVALRCDPISGHVSLYWYRQALGQGPEFLTYFNYEAQQDKSGLPNDRFSAERPEGSISTLTIQRTEQRDSAMYRCASSLATGSYEQYFGPGTRLTVT.

The V and J genes are TRBV4-1 and TRBJ2-3, with a possible D match to TRBD2 (6 bases). V lost 1 base and J lost 0, with 17 bases in between. Per the germline V gene, CDR1 is MGHRA and CDR2 is YSYEKL. The CDR3 consists of 18 residues. In DNA, the CDR3 is TGCGCCAGCAGCCAAGGTCAGGTCGGGAGAGCCAGCACAGATACGCAGTATTTT. Its protein is CASSQGQVGRASTDTQYF.

This clone has a handful of counts. The chain carries TRBV5-8 and TRBJ2-1, with 15 bases that match TRBD2. Germline CDR1 reads SGHTS; CDR2 reads YDEGEE. The CDR3 loop spans 16 amino acids. V shed 5 bases, J shed 9 bases, and the junction held 9 bases outside the gene matches. Here the CDR3 DNA reads TGTGCCAGCAGATCAGGACTAGCGGGAGGGCCGGGTGAGCAGTTCTTC. This translates into CASRSGLAGGPGEQFF.

In DNA form, the CDR3 reads TGTGCCAGCAGCCCAGGGACTAGCAGTGAGCAGTTCTTC. Translation: CASSPGTSSEQFF. The gene calls are TRBV7-2 and TRBJ2-1; 9 positions agree with TRBD2. Trimming took 5 bases from V and 9 from J; bases not matched to a gene: 5. Germline V gene sequence: CDR1 SGHTA, CDR2 FQGNSA. The CDR3 sequence is 13 residues long.

This chain joins TRBV10-2 and TRBJ2-2; maybe TRBD2 (6 bases). V was cut by 2 bases and J by 5 bases, with 18 bases left in between. This CDR3 contains 17 residues. The germline V gene encodes CDR1 WSHSY and CDR2 SAAADI. CDR3 loop: CASSEQGTPRGTGELFF. CDR3 coding DNA: TGCGCCAGCAGTGAGCAAGGGACTCCCAGAGGGACCGGGGAGCTGTTTTTT.

The chain carries TRBV5-6 and TRBJ2-1; the match to TRBD1 covers 7 bases. Germline CDR1 SGHDT, CDR2 YYEEEE. CDR3 length: 16 amino acids. The V gene end was trimmed by 0 bases and the J gene end by 5 bases; junction bases not matched to a gene: 8. CDR3 nucleotides: TGTGCCAGCAGCTTGGCCAACGGACAGGTCCACAATGAGCAGTTCTTC. It is translated as CASSLANGQVHNEQFF.

The chain uses TRBV5-1 and TRBJ2-2; TRBD2 agrees at 14 bases. The V segment lost 3 bases and the J segment 4 bases; nucleotides outside the gene matches: 14. Germline-derived CDR1 and CDR2 are SGHRS and YFSETQ. This CDR3 contains 20 residues. Here the CDR3 DNA reads TGCGCCAGCAGCTCTGGTGCGGATAGACTAGCGGGAGGGCCCACCGGGGAGCTGTTTTTT. Amino acid sequence: CASSSGADRLAGGPTGELFF.

The chain is built from TRBV29-1 and TRBJ2-7, with 9 bases matching TRBD1. The germline CDR1 and CDR2 sequences are SQVTM and ANQGSEA. The junction had 7 bases not matched to a gene; V was cut back by 7 bases and J by 6 bases. The CDR3 extends over 12 amino acids. CDR3 nucleotides: TGCAGCGCCCTACAGGGGGCCCGCGAGCAGTACTTC. It encodes CSALQGAREQYF.

The chain couples TRBV11-3 to TRBJ1-1; 7 nucleotides agree with TRBD1. Germline CDR1 is SGHNT and CDR2 is YENEEA. The trim removed 2 bases at V and 9 bases at J, leaving 12 bases unmatched. This CDR3 has 15 amino acids. The CDR3 spells CASSLPQRQGRKAFF. In DNA, the CDR3 is TGTGCCAGCAGCTTACCCCAGCGACAGGGACGCAAAGCTTTCTTT.

The chain is built from TRBV25-1 and TRBJ2-7; D is unclear. This CDR3 is built from 10 residues. CDR1 is MGHDK and CDR2 is SYGVNS in the germline V gene. With 5 bases removed from V and 3 bases from J, the gap between germline ends came to 2 bases. CDR3 sequence: CASSLYEQYF. The CDR3 DNA reads TGTGCCAGCAGTCTCTACGAGCAGTACTTC.

This rearrangement joins TRBV27 to TRBJ1-5; tentative D call: TRBD1 (6 bases). CDR1 and CDR2 from the germline V gene are MNHEY and SMNVEV (reference sequence). The CDR3 totals 16 residues. V dropped 2 bases and J dropped 0 bases, with 11 bases sitting between them. The CDR3 is CASSLNRTDSNQPQHF. The CDR3 DNA reads TGTGCCAGCAGTTTAAATCGGACAGATAGCAATCAGCCCCAGCATTTT.

For the CDR3, the DNA is TGTGCCTGGAGTGTAACGGGACAGCTATCCTACGAGCAGTACTTC. It yields the protein CAWSVTGQLSYEQYF. This chain links TRBV30 with TRBJ2-7, with 7 bases aligning to TRBD1. With 0 bases clipped from V and 1 base from J, the junction kept 6 bases outside the gene matches. Germline CDR1 and CDR2: GTSNPN and SVGIG (reference sequence). The CDR3 loop spans 15 amino acids. The entire variable domain, with the rest obtained from reference TRBV30 and TRBJ2-7, is as follows: SQTIHQWPATLVQPVGSPLSLECTVEGTSNPNLYWYRQAAGRGLQLLFYSVGIGQISSEVPQNLSASRPQDRQFILSSKKLLLSDSGFYLCAWSVTGQLSYEQYFGPGTRLTVT.

This chain uses TRBV9 with TRBJ2-2, with 13 bases identical to TRBD2. The CDR3 length is 20 residues. Trimming took 3 bases from V and 3 from J; bases not matched to a gene: 14. Germline-derived CDR1 and CDR2 are SGDLS and YYNGEE. CDR3 protein: CASSDRQGSLAGGDTGELFF. CDR3 in DNA: TGTGCCAGCAGCGATCGACAGGGTTCACTAGCGGGAGGGGACACCGGGGAGCTGTTTTTT. Full variable domain (outside the CDR3, taken from reference TRBV9 and TRBJ2-2): DSGVTQTPKHLITATGQRVTLRCSPRSGDLSVYWYQQSLDQGLQFLIQYYNGEERAKGNILERFSAQQFPDLHSELNLSSLELGDSALYFCASSDRQGSLAGGDTGELFFGEGSRLTVL.

The chain carries TRBV27 and TRBJ2-7; tentatively, D is TRBD2 (6 bases). The CDR3 spans 15 residues. CDR1 is MNHEY and CDR2 is SMNVEV in the germline V gene (reference sequence). V was pared by 6 bases and J by 5 bases, with 20 bases between. This CDR3 reads CASSPRDSRIDEQYF. In DNA, the CDR3 is TGTGCCAGCAGCCCCCGGGACTCAAGAATCGACGAGCAGTACTTC.

The rearrangement links TRBV9 to TRBJ2-7; TRBD1 matches at 10 bases. CDR3 length equals 15 residues. Germline V CDR1 and CDR2: SGDLS, YYNGEE. Losses at the gene ends were 4 bases for V and 2 bases for J; bases not matched to a gene: 6. In DNA, the CDR3 is TGTGCCAGCAGCTTCCGGACAGGGGGGGCCTACGAGCAGTACTTC. This translates into CASSFRTGGAYEQYF.

This clone was picked up one time. The V gene is TRBV4-2, the J gene TRBJ2-1; D gene uncertain. This CDR3 contains 18 residues. V lost 0 bases and J lost 0, with 15 bases in between. Germline V gives CDR1 LGHNA, CDR2 YNFKEQ. The CDR3 here is CASSQDRSSVSSYNEQFF. CDR3 bases: TGTGCCAGCAGCCAAGATAGGTCGAGCGTGAGCTCCTACAATGAGCAGTTCTTC.

This clone was seen only once. This chain joins TRBV5-8 and TRBJ2-1; TRBD1 aligns across 10 bases. The CDR3 has 14 amino acids. CDR1 SGHTS and CDR2 YDEGEE come from the germline V gene. V lost 3 bases to trimming and J lost 5 bases; unmatched junction nucleotides: 2. CDR3 sequence: CASSSGTGDNEQFF. The DNA for the CDR3 is TGTGCCAGCAGCTCTGGGACAGGGGACAATGAGCAGTTCTTC.

The table lists this clone with a few counts. The chain recombines TRBV6-1 with TRBJ2-2, with D maybe TRBD1 (6 bases). The V and J ends lost 7 bases and 2 bases respectively, with 11 bases between them. The germline gives CDR1 MNHNS, CDR2 SASEGT. The CDR3 length is 14 residues. CDR3 bases: TGTGCCAGCAAGGGCAGGGGAAACACCGGGGAGCTGTTTTTT. Amino acid sequence: CASKGRGNTGELFF.

The table lists this clone with a few counts. J is TRBJ1-5 and V is TRBV27; possibly TRBD1 for D (5 bases). Trimming cost V 8 bases and J 3 bases, with 17 bases left between them. Germline values: CDR1 MNHEY, CDR2 SMNVEV (reference sequence). This CDR3 spans 15 amino acids. The CDR3 bases are TGTGCCAGCTCTATGGGGGGACGGTACAATCAGCCCCAGCATTTT. Translated, it gives CASSMGGRYNQPQHF.

The rearrangement uses TRBV30 and TRBJ2-7; 8 positions agree with TRBD2. J was trimmed by 6 bases and V by 0 bases; bases with no gene match: 4. Germline V gene sequence: CDR1 GTSNPN, CDR2 SVGIG (reference sequence). This CDR3 is built from 13 residues. CDR3 loop: CAWSVRGGLEQYF. CDR3 sequence (DNA): TGTGCCTGGAGTGTACGGGGGGGCCTCGAGCAGTACTTC.

This clone has only a few counts. Other nucleotide sequences in the sample specify the same CDR3. V gene TRBV5-6 combines with J gene TRBJ2-7; D gene ambiguous. The germline V and J ends were trimmed by 0 bases and 1 base, with 5 bases remaining between them. The germline V gene encodes CDR1 SGHDT and CDR2 YYEEEE. CDR3 length: 13 residues. The CDR3: CASSLAGSYEQYF. Written as DNA, the CDR3 is TGTGCCAGCAGCTTGGCCGGGTCCTACGAGCAGTACTTC.

The rearrangement links TRBV7-2 to TRBJ2-2, with 7 bases that match TRBD1. Germline V lookup: CDR1 SGHTA, CDR2 FQGNSA. J gave up 3 bases and V 10 bases, and 2 bases lay outside the gene matches. The CDR3 is 12 amino acids. This CDR3 is CATTGDTGELFF. The CDR3 region has the DNA TGTGCCACCACAGGGGACACCGGGGAGCTGTTTTTT.

The chain carries TRBV5-5 and TRBJ1-1; D is uncertain. The germline V and J ends were trimmed by 4 bases and 4 bases, with 11 bases remaining between them. CDR3 length: 13 residues. CDR1 and CDR2 (germline): SGHKS, YYEKEE (reference sequence). The DNA for the CDR3 is TGTGCCAGCAGCCTAGCTGGGATCACTGAAGCTTTCTTT. Protein: CASSLAGITEAFF.

The chain couples TRBV14 to TRBJ1-3; D is perhaps TRBD1 (6 bases). The germline V and J ends were trimmed by 3 bases and 0 bases, with 21 bases remaining between them. There are 19 residues in the CDR3. Germline V gives CDR1 SGHDN, CDR2 FVKESK. The DNA of the CDR3 is TGTGCCAGCAGCCAGTCCCGACAGGCCACTTTACACTCTGGAAACACCATATATTTT. It yields the protein CASSQSRQATLHSGNTIYF. The full variable domain, its missing parts supplied by reference TRBV14 and TRBJ1-3, is EAGVTQFPSHSVIEKGQTVTLRCDPISGHDNLYWYRRVMGKEIKFLLHFVKESKQDESGMPNNRFLAERTGGTYSTLKVQPAELEDSGVYFCASSQSRQATLHSGNTIYFGEGSWLTVV.

J is TRBJ2-7 and V is TRBV30; tentatively, D is TRBD1 (5 bases). From germline, CDR1 is GTSNPN and CDR2 SVGIG (reference sequence). The V end was cut by 4 bases, the J end by 0 bases, with 13 bases between. The CDR3 covers 14 residues. This chain's CDR3 is CAWKGSRSSYEQYF. CDR3 bases: TGTGCCTGGAAGGGGTCCCGGAGCTCCTACGAGCAGTACTTC.

V usage is TRBV19 and J usage is TRBJ1-2, with D tentatively TRBD1 (6 bases). Germline CDR1 is LNHDA and CDR2 is SQIVND (reference sequence). The CDR3 runs to 16 residues. Trimming took off 5 bases at V and 4 bases at J, with 20 bases between the two ends. The CDR3 bases are TGTGCCAGTAGTCCTCCCCCCGGGGGGCGCTCCTATGGCTACACCTTC. Protein sequence: CASSPPPGGRSYGYTF.

V and J are TRBV13 and TRBJ1-6; 7 bases fit TRBD1. The V segment lost 6 bases and the J segment 4 bases; nucleotides outside the gene matches: 12. CDR3 length: 17 amino acids. Germline assignment: CDR1 PRHDT and CDR2 FYEKMQ (reference sequence). DNA of the CDR3: TGTGCCAGCAGACTCCACCCACGGGACAGTTATAATTCACCCCTCCACTTT. Translation: CASRLHPRDSYNSPLHF.

The genes are TRBV6-6 and TRBJ2-5, with 9 bases matching TRBD2. The ends lost 7 bases at V and 5 bases at J; junction bases unmatched: 11. The germline V gene encodes CDR1 MNHNY and CDR2 SVGAGI (reference sequence). CDR3 length: 15 amino acids. This CDR3 reads CASTDLSGREETQYF. DNA for the CDR3: TGTGCCAGCACCGATCTTAGCGGGAGAGAGGAGACCCAGTACTTC.

The chain combines TRBV6-5 with TRBJ1-2, with D tentatively TRBD1 (5 bases). Germline-derived CDR1 and CDR2 are MNHEY and SVGAGI. Trimming took 2 bases from V and 2 from J, leaving 12 bases between them. The CDR3 runs to 15 residues. CDR3 protein: CASSYLGEGNYGYTF. The CDR3, as DNA: TGTGCCAGCAGTTACCTGGGGGAGGGAAACTATGGCTACACCTTC.

The chain combines TRBV30 with TRBJ1-5; a possible D gene is TRBD1 (6 bases). The germline gives CDR1 GTSNPN, CDR2 SVGIG (reference sequence). The V gene lost 6 bases and the J gene lost 2 bases, with 20 bases spanning the gap. The CDR3 sequence is 16 residues long. CDR3 sequence: CACSQGPHPRNQPQHF. The CDR3 nucleotides read TGTGCCTGCTCACAGGGTCCTCATCCGCGCAATCAGCCCCAGCATTTT.

The V call is TRBV5-1, the J call TRBJ2-1, with 7 bases fitting TRBD2. V lost 4 bases and J lost 2; bases outside the gene matches: 18. This CDR3 is built from 19 residues. The germline gives CDR1 SGHRS, CDR2 YFSETQ. The CDR3 spells CASSRIPTSLGGPYNEQFF. The CDR3 nucleotides are TGCGCCAGCAGCAGAATCCCGACTAGCCTGGGAGGCCCCTACAATGAGCAGTTCTTC. Together with reference TRBV5-1 and TRBJ2-1, the CDR3 gives the full variable domain: KAGVTQTPRYLIKTRGQQVTLSCSPISGHRSVSWYQQTPGQGLQFLFEYFSETQRNKGNFPGRFSGRQFSNSRSEMNVSTLELGDSALYLCASSRIPTSLGGPYNEQFFGPGTRLTVL.